This T cell receptor beta chain was documented in a study of shared clonotypes between healthy human individuals. The assay was immunoSEQ multiplex PCR, and TCRdb's table has in-frame clones only and misses some. This table has 2 million to 2.5 million clones, roughly 93% appearing once. The sequence was collected from a man aged 18 to 30 in good health. Some clones in this sample may be carry-over from other donors' samples. The sample taken for sequencing was naive CD4+ T cells from PBMCs. Documented subset: CD45RA+ positively selected.

The CDR3 DNA reads as TGTGCCAGCAGCTTATTGGGGGCAGGTTCCTACGAGCAGTACTTC. Protein sequence: CASSLLGAGSYEQYF. The V gene is TRBV11-2, the J gene TRBJ2-7; maybe TRBD1 (6 bases). This CDR3 is 15 amino acids long. Looked up from germline, CDR1 is SGHAT and CDR2 is FQNNGV. V gave up 2 bases and J gave up 1 base, with 12 bases separating them.